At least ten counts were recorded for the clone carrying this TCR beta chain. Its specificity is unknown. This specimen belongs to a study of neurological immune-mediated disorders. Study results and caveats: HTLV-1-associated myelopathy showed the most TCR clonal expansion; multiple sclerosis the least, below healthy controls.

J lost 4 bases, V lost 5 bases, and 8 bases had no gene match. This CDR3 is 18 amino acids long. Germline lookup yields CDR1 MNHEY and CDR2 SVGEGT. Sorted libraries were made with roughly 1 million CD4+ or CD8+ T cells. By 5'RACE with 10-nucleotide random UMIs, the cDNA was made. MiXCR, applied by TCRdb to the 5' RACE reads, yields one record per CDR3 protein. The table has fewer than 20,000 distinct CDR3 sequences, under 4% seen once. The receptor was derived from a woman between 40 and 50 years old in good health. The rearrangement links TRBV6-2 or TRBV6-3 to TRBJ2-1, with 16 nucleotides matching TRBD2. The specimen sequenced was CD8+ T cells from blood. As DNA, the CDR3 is TGTGCCAGCAGTGCGGGACTAGCGGGAGGGCCGGGTTACAATGAGCAGTTCTTC. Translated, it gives CASSAGLAGGPGYNEQFF.